Each of the 22 T cell receptor beta chains below was sequenced from the same sample in a study of response to subunit inactivated influenza vaccine. TCRdb re-called the RT-PCR reads with MiXCR, one entry per CDR3 protein. This table has about 650,000 distinct CDR3 sequences, approximately 15% appearing once. The specimen was PBMCs from blood, collected about 13 days after vaccination. The receptors were sampled from a man aged 50 to 60 who received an inactivated influenza vaccine.

This sequence joins TRBV5-1 and TRBJ2-2, with D perhaps matching TRBD2 (5 bases). The V end lost 2 bases, the J end lost 3 bases, and 8 bases lay between the germline ends. This CDR3 comprises 14 residues. Germline V gives CDR1 SGHRS, CDR2 YFSETQ. In DNA form, the CDR3 reads TGCGCCAGCAGCTTCGGGCGGGACACCGGGGAGCTGTTTTTT. Protein product: CASSFGRDTGELFF.

The chain couples TRBV6-5 to TRBJ2-3; D gene ambiguous. This CDR3 spans 12 amino acids. The germline V gene encodes CDR1 MNHEY and CDR2 SVGAGI. V lost 6 bases, J lost 5 bases, and 9 bases lay in between. The CDR3: CASRSYLDTQYF. The CDR3 DNA reads TGTGCCAGCAGGTCGTACCTAGATACGCAGTATTTT.

Comment on this clonotype: At one of its ends the junction is not consistent with the germline gene, which may arise from a read error. This chain connects TRBV28 to TRBJ2-5; D unresolved. Germline V lookup: CDR1 MDHEN, CDR2 SYDVKM. The CDR3 length is 11 residues. The DNA of the CDR3 is TGTGCCATCAGTAACCGGGAGACCCAGTACTTC. Its translation: CAISNRETQYF.

This clonotype was seen more than once but under ten times. V is TRBV20-1 and J is TRBJ2-1, with 11 bases aligning to TRBD2. CDR1 is DFQATT and CDR2 is SNEGSKA in the germline V gene (reference sequence). CDR3 length: 15 amino acids. Unmatched junction bases numbered 8, after V lost 6 bases and J lost 4 bases. CDR3 amino acids: CSAKTGTSGYNEQFF. The CDR3 DNA follows: TGCAGTGCAAAGACCGGGACTAGCGGTTACAATGAGCAGTTCTTC.

This chain uses TRBV9 with TRBJ2-3, with 10 bases that match TRBD2. After removal of 1 base from V and 1 base from J, the junction contained 0 bases not matched to a gene. Germline CDR1 SGDLS, CDR2 YYNGEE. The CDR3 contains 15 residues. The CDR3 reads CASSVTSGGTDTQYF. CDR3 nucleotides: TGTGCCAGCAGCGTAACTAGCGGGGGCACAGATACGCAGTATTTT. Complete variable domain (other parts from reference TRBV9 and TRBJ2-3): DSGVTQTPKHLITATGQRVTLRCSPRSGDLSVYWYQQSLDQGLQFLIQYYNGEERAKGNILERFSAQQFPDLHSELNLSSLELGDSALYFCASSVTSGGTDTQYFGPGTRLTVL.

This clonotype showed up many times. The chain couples TRBV7-8 to TRBJ2-7; D might be TRBD1 (6 bases). V lost 3 bases, J lost 6 bases, and 24 bases lay in between. This CDR3 is built from 17 residues. In germline, CDR1 is SGHVS, CDR2 FQNEAQ. CDR3 in DNA: TGTGCCAGCAGCTTTCCAAACCGGACAGCCACGGGTTTCGAGCAGTACTTC. Residues: CASSFPNRTATGFEQYF.

This clonotype was observed a handful of times. The CDR3 DNA sequence: TGTGCCATCAATCCCGCCACCTCTGGAAACACCATATATTTT. Translating it yields CAINPATSGNTIYF. J is TRBJ1-3 and V is TRBV10-3; D uncertain. V lost 7 bases and J 0 bases, leaving 10 bases between the germline ends. Germline V gene sequence: CDR1 ENHRY, CDR2 SYGVKD. There are 14 residues in the CDR3.

A few counts support this clonotype. The CDR3 DNA sequence: TGTGCCAGCAATTTCGGGACTAGCGGGATTGGAGATACGCAGTATTTT. The encoded protein is CASNFGTSGIGDTQYF. The chain joins TRBV6-2 or TRBV6-3 to TRBJ2-3; 13 bases agree with TRBD2. With 7 bases clipped from V and 5 bases from J, the junction kept 9 bases outside the gene matches. The CDR3 contains 16 residues. Germline CDR1 reads MNHEY; CDR2 reads SVGEGT.

This clonotype was counted at least ten times. This sequence joins TRBV7-9 and TRBJ1-4; no reliable D call. V lost 3 bases, J lost 5 bases, and 7 bases lay in between. The CDR3 has 13 residues. Germline CDR1 is SEHNR and CDR2 is FQNEAQ (reference sequence). CDR3 sequence reads: CASSFGGNEKLFF. In nucleotides, the CDR3 is TGTGCCAGCAGCTTCGGAGGGAATGAAAAACTGTTTTTT.

This clonotype was detected a few times. The rearrangement links TRBV9 to TRBJ2-7; the match to TRBD1 covers 7 bases. J gave up 2 bases and V 3 bases, and 5 bases lay outside the gene matches. Germline V gene data show CDR1 as SGDLS and CDR2 as YYNGEE. CDR3 length: 14 amino acids. The DNA of the CDR3 is TGTGCCAGCAGCGCTGGGACAGCCCCCTACGAGCAGTACTTC. Its translation is CASSAGTAPYEQYF. The whole variable domain, filled in from reference TRBV9 and TRBJ2-7, reads DSGVTQTPKHLITATGQRVTLRCSPRSGDLSVYWYQQSLDQGLQFLIQYYNGEERAKGNILERFSAQQFPDLHSELNLSSLELGDSALYFCASSAGTAPYEQYFGPGTRLTVT.

In its sample, this clonotype was seen a few times. This chain connects TRBV3-1 to TRBJ1-4, with 7 positions matching TRBD1. CDR1 and CDR2 from the germline V gene are LGHDT and YNNKEL (reference sequence). The V and J ends lost 4 bases and 2 bases, in that order; junction bases with no gene match: 4. The CDR3 runs 15 residues. The DNA of the CDR3 is TGTGCCAGCAGCCCGGACAGGCGCACTAATGAAAAACTGTTTTTT. Translating gives CASSPDRRTNEKLFF.

Concerning this clonotype: A much larger clone is a single base away; this may be a read error. The V and J genes are TRBV10-3 and TRBJ2-7; no definite D call. Trimming stripped 3 bases from V and 3 bases from J, with 3 bases between. CDR3 length: 11 amino acids. Germline values: CDR1 ENHRY, CDR2 SYGVKD. CDR3 sequence reads: CAISDYYEQYF. In nucleotides, the CDR3 is TGTGCCATCAGTGACTACTACGAGCAGTACTTC.

This chain uses TRBV2 with TRBJ2-1; TRBD1 aligns across 8 bases. There are 13 residues in the CDR3. Germline assignment: CDR1 SNHLY and CDR2 FYNNEI. J was trimmed by 7 bases and V by 5 bases; bases with no gene match: 4. CDR3 loop: CASSKRQGNEQFF. CDR3 nucleotides: TGTGCCAGCAGTAAAAGACAGGGGAATGAGCAGTTCTTC.

The chain carries TRBV4-3 and TRBJ2-1; maybe TRBD1 (6 bases). Trimming removed 3 bases from V and 2 bases from J, with 14 bases in between. Germline CDR1 and CDR2: LGHNA and YSLEER. The CDR3 covers 16 residues. The CDR3 DNA follows: TGCGCCAGCAGCCATTTGGGCAGGGGAGCCTACAATGAGCAGTTCTTC. Its translation is CASSHLGRGAYNEQFF.

The V and J genes are TRBV5-8 and TRBJ2-2; D is uncertain. The CDR3 sequence is 15 residues long. The ends were cut back, 2 bases at V and 2 bases at J, with 10 bases in the middle. Germline CDR1 SGHTS, CDR2 YDEGEE. The CDR3 sequence is CASSFILQNTGELFF. DNA of the CDR3: TGTGCCAGCAGCTTTATCTTGCAAAACACCGGGGAGCTGTTTTTT.

This clonotype was observed at least ten times. The gene calls are TRBV4-3 and TRBJ2-2; maybe TRBD2 (6 bases). From germline, CDR1 is LGHNA and CDR2 YSLEER. V was pared by 0 bases and J by 1 base, with 12 bases between. The CDR3 sequence is 17 residues long. CDR3 sequence: CASSQDRAGLNTGELFF. As DNA, the CDR3 is TGCGCCAGCAGCCAAGATAGGGCGGGGTTGAACACCGGGGAGCTGTTTTTT.

The chain couples TRBV14 to TRBJ2-3; D is uncertain. The CDR3 runs 13 residues. Trimming pared 4 bases from V and 3 bases from J, leaving 8 bases between. CDR1 and CDR2 (germline): SGHDN, FVKESK. The DNA for the CDR3 is TGTGCCAGCAGCCGGGTGTTGACAGATACGCAGTATTTT. Translating gives CASSRVLTDTQYF.

CDR3 region: CASSPIGLAGVGNTGELFF. The DNA of the CDR3 is TGTGCCAGCTCACCAATTGGACTAGCGGGAGTGGGAAACACCGGGGAGCTGTTTTTT. The chain links TRBV18 to TRBJ2-2; the match to TRBD2 covers 13 bases. Germline CDR1 reads KGHSH; CDR2 reads LQKENI. The CDR3 covers 19 residues. The junction had 8 bases not matched to a gene; V was cut back by 2 bases and J by 2 bases.

The V gene is TRBV2, the J gene TRBJ1-1, with D maybe TRBD1 (5 bases). Per germline, CDR1 SNHLY and CDR2 FYNNEI. Trimming took 6 bases from V and 3 from J, leaving 11 bases between them. The length of the CDR3 is 13 residues. DNA for the CDR3: TGTGCCAGCAGACGGGACGCAGACACTGAAGCTTTCTTT. Its translation: CASRRDADTEAFF. Based on the CDR3 plus reference TRBV2 and TRBJ1-1, the full variable domain is EPEVTQTPSHQVTQMGQEVILRCVPISNHLYFYWYRQILGQKVEFLVSFYNNEISEKSEIFDDQFSVERPDGSNFTLKIRSTKLEDSAMYFCASRRDADTEAFFGQGTRLTVV.

This clonotype was picked up a small number of times. The chain carries TRBV7-8 and TRBJ1-6; D gene unclear. The CDR3 runs 14 residues. V was clipped by 1 base and J by 5 bases, with 6 bases between them. Looked up from germline, CDR1 is SGHVS and CDR2 is FQNEAQ. The CDR3 protein is CASSLDRNNSPLHF. The CDR3 DNA reads as TGTGCCAGCAGCTTAGATCGGAATAATTCACCCCTCCACTTT.

This clonotype has only a few counts. The rearrangement links TRBV5-5 to TRBJ2-7; 7 bases map to TRBD2. The CDR3 runs to 14 residues. J lost 10 bases, V lost 0 bases, and 10 bases had no gene match. The germline V gene encodes CDR1 SGHKS and CDR2 YYEKEE (reference sequence). CDR3: CASSLEAGRQDQYF. Here the CDR3 DNA reads TGTGCCAGCAGCTTGGAAGCGGGGCGGCAGGACCAGTACTTC.

The V and J genes are TRBV7-9 and TRBJ2-3, with D maybe TRBD2 (5 bases). The germline V gene has CDR1 SEHNR and CDR2 FQNEAQ (reference sequence). CDR3 length: 16 residues. The V gene lost 5 bases and the J gene lost 0 bases, with 15 bases spanning the gap. The CDR3 is CASSRGAGRSTDTQYF. For the CDR3, the DNA is TGTGCCAGCAGCAGAGGCGCGGGCAGGAGCACAGATACGCAGTATTTT. The full variable domain, with the rest looked up from reference TRBV7-9 and TRBJ2-3, is DTGVSQNPRHKITKRGQNVTFRCDPISEHNRLYWYRQTLGQGPEFLTYFQNEAQLEKSRLLSDRFSAERPKGSFSTLEIQRTEQGDSAMYLCASSRGAGRSTDTQYFGPGTRLTVL.